These 27 T cell receptor beta chains were all obtained from the same sample, sequenced in a study of long-term antiretroviral therapy in people with HIV. They ran version v3.0 of the immunoSEQ assay at survey level. Clones were sequenced by immunoSEQ multiplex PCR, and TCRdb holds only the in-frame ones, with some missing. The sample carries fewer than 35,000 clones, more than 60% recorded once. Sequencing used unsorted PBMCs, obtained 2 years after starting antiretroviral therapy. The receptor set was obtained from a woman aged 50 to 60 with HIV.

This chain uses TRBV19 with TRBJ2-3; 7 bases fit TRBD1. The CDR3 is made up of 15 amino acids. The trim removed 3 bases at V and 3 bases at J, leaving 6 bases unmatched. Germline CDR1 is LNHDA and CDR2 is SQIVND (reference sequence). DNA of the CDR3: TGTGCCAGTAGTATCCCGGGACAGATTACAGATACGCAGTATTTT. Its translation: CASSIPGQITDTQYF.

J is TRBJ2-1 and V is TRBV25-1; D gene ambiguous. Germline V gene data show CDR1 as MGHDK and CDR2 as SYGVNS. CDR3 size: 13 residues. Trimming removed 3 bases at V and 4 bases at J, with 7 bases between. In DNA, the CDR3 is TGTGCCAGCAGTGATTCTGGATACAATGAGCAGTTCTTC. This sequence encodes CASSDSGYNEQFF.

V gene TRBV4-1 combines with J gene TRBJ2-7; D is possibly TRBD2 (5 bases). This CDR3 region has 14 residues. CDR1 and CDR2 from the germline V gene are MGHRA and YSYEKL. Trimming shortened V by 4 bases and J by 1 base, and 11 bases separated the two germline ends. The CDR3 DNA is TGCGCCAGCAGCCCCTCTCCGGGATCCTACGAGCAGTACGTC. Protein: CASSPSPGSYEQYV.

The chain has TRBV7-9 and TRBJ2-3; 8 bases map to TRBD2. This CDR3 comprises 18 residues. Trimming at V came to 5 bases and at J to 0 bases, leaving 13 bases not matched to a gene. From germline, CDR1 is SEHNR and CDR2 FQNEAQ (reference sequence). The CDR3 loop is CASSPRGVAGSSTDTQYF. In DNA, the CDR3 is TGTGCCAGCAGCCCTCGGGGGGTAGCGGGGAGTAGCACAGATACGCAGTATTTT. The full variable domain, completed using reference TRBV7-9 and TRBJ2-3, is DTGVSQNPRHKITKRGQNVTFRCDPISEHNRLYWYRQTLGQGPEFLTYFQNEAQLEKSRLLSDRFSAERPKGSFSTLEIQRTEQGDSAMYLCASSPRGVAGSSTDTQYFGPGTRLTVL.

This clone was observed a single time. This chain joins TRBV18 and TRBJ2-1; the D gene could be TRBD1 or TRBD2 (6 bases each). The CDR3 covers 14 residues. Looked up from germline, CDR1 is KGHSH and CDR2 is LQKENI. V lost 2 bases and J lost 6, with 11 bases in between. CDR3 coding DNA: TGTGCCAGCTCACCAGTGGGGGGCCCCAATGAGCAGTTCTTC. It is translated as CASSPVGGPNEQFF.

V is TRBV9 and J is TRBJ2-2; TRBD1 matches 7 bases. This CDR3 is built from 16 residues. With 3 bases clipped from V and 5 bases from J, the junction kept 10 bases outside the gene matches. Germline V CDR1 and CDR2: SGDLS, YYNGEE. Here the CDR3 reads CASSGSGTASTGELFF. The CDR3 nucleotides are TGTGCCAGCAGCGGATCTGGGACAGCCTCTACCGGGGAGCTGTTTTTT.

This chain joins TRBV5-6 and TRBJ2-3; no clear D. V lost 5 bases and J lost 0, with 13 bases in between. The CDR3 covers 15 residues. CDR1 and CDR2 from the germline V gene are SGHDT and YYEEEE. The CDR3 is CASRAYSPSTDTQYF. For the CDR3, the DNA is TGTGCCAGCAGAGCATACAGTCCCAGCACAGATACGCAGTATTTT.

The chain is built from TRBV6-1 and TRBJ1-5, with D maybe TRBD1 (5 bases). The CDR3 spans 14 residues. Germline V gene lookup returns CDR1 MNHNS and CDR2 SASEGT. With 4 bases removed from V and 7 bases from J, the gap between germline ends came to 14 bases. The CDR3 DNA is TGTGCCAGCAGTGTAAGGGGCGCGGGACAGCCCCAGCATTTT. This encodes CASSVRGAGQPQHF.

J is TRBJ1-1 and V is TRBV7-2; D is undetermined. CDR1 SGHTA and CDR2 FQGNSA come from the germline V gene. The CDR3 has 16 amino acids. With 0 bases removed from V and 0 bases from J, the gap between germline ends came to 11 bases. The CDR3 nucleotides are TGTGCCAGCAGCTTAGCGGCGACACAAATGAACACTGAAGCTTTCTTT. As protein: CASSLAATQMNTEAFF.

J is TRBJ1-5 and V is TRBV28; D gene uncertain. The V gene's germline CDR1 is MDHEN and CDR2 SYDVKM. This CDR3 has 15 residues. Trimming took off 6 bases at V and 3 bases at J, with 15 bases between the two ends. CDR3 sequence (DNA): TGTGCCAGCAGCCCGGGAGGTGACTTCAATCAGCCCCAGCATTTT. Amino acids: CASSPGGDFNQPQHF.

The genes are TRBV4-1 and TRBJ1-4; TRBD1 matches 7 bases. Per germline, CDR1 MGHRA and CDR2 YSYEKL. This CDR3 region has 12 residues. V gave up 3 bases and J gave up 15 bases; unmatched junction bases: 7. CDR3 nucleotide sequence: TGCGCCAGCAGCCAGTCGGACAGGCTAATGTTTTTT. This translates into CASSQSDRLMFF.

The chain joins TRBV30 to TRBJ1-2; no definite D call. V was cut by 4 bases and J by 2 bases, with 8 bases left in between. The CDR3 has 12 amino acids. Germline V gene sequence: CDR1 GTSNPN, CDR2 SVGIG (reference sequence). This CDR3 reads CAWTLVNYGYTF. In DNA, the CDR3 is TGTGCCTGGACCTTAGTCAACTATGGCTACACCTTC.

The chain couples TRBV2 to TRBJ1-2; 7 bases align to TRBD1. V dropped 5 bases and J dropped 1; count of bases not matched to a gene: 13. This CDR3 comprises 17 residues. Germline V gives CDR1 SNHLY, CDR2 FYNNEI. In DNA form, the CDR3 reads TGTGCCAGCAGTAGAACCGGGACAGCCTCTCTTAACTATGGCTACACCTTC. It translates to CASSRTGTASLNYGYTF.

The V gene is TRBV4-1, the J gene TRBJ1-2, with a tentative D call TRBD1 (6 bases). CDR3 length: 12 amino acids. Deletions cut 6 bases from V and 4 bases from J, with 9 bases between. The germline V gene has CDR1 MGHRA and CDR2 YSYEKL. CDR3 in amino acids: CASSKGGYGYTF. The CDR3 nucleotides are TGCGCCAGCAGTAAAGGGGGCTATGGCTACACCTTC.

This chain connects TRBV6-5 to TRBJ2-7; 9 bases match TRBD1. The germline V gene encodes CDR1 MNHEY and CDR2 SVGAGI. This CDR3 is 14 amino acids long. With V trimmed by 2 bases and J by 3 bases, 2 bases remained unmatched. CDR3 residues: CASSYKGQGYEQYV. CDR3 DNA sequence: TGTGCCAGCAGTTACAAGGGACAGGGCTACGAGCAGTACGTC.

V is TRBV11-2 and J is TRBJ1-1, with 8 bases aligning to TRBD1. Germline CDR1 is SGHAT and CDR2 is FQNNGV. This CDR3 region has 14 residues. Trimming at V came to 5 bases and at J to 4 bases, leaving 6 bases not matched to a gene. The CDR3 spells CASSPRTGTTEAFF. The CDR3 nucleotides are TGTGCCAGCAGCCCCCGGACAGGGACCACTGAAGCTTTCTTT.

This chain connects TRBV6-1 to TRBJ2-7; perhaps TRBD2 as D (5 bases). There are 11 residues in the CDR3. The germline V gene encodes CDR1 MNHNS and CDR2 SASEGT. The ends were cut back, 6 bases at V and 4 bases at J, with 7 bases in the middle. CDR3 amino acids: CASRTNYEQYF. The DNA for the CDR3 is TGTGCCAGCAGGACTAATTACGAGCAGTACTTC.

This sequence joins TRBV18 and TRBJ1-1, with D perhaps TRBD1 (6 bases). V dropped 3 bases and J dropped 7 bases, with 9 bases sitting between them. In germline, CDR1 is KGHSH, CDR2 LQKENI. CDR3 length equals 12 residues. CDR3 sequence reads: CASSPRGIEAFF. The DNA for the CDR3 is TGTGCCAGCTCACCCAGGGGCATTGAAGCTTTCTTT.

In this sample, this clone turned up once. The V gene is TRBV5-1, the J gene TRBJ2-5; D call uncertain. The CDR3 runs to 13 residues. V lost 2 bases to trimming and J lost 2 bases, with 7 bases between them. CDR1 and CDR2 from the germline V gene are SGHRS and YFSETQ. The CDR3 DNA is TGCGCCAGCAGCTTTGGGTCTCAAGAGACCCAGTACTTC. This encodes CASSFGSQETQYF.

V is TRBV10-1 and J is TRBJ1-2, with D perhaps TRBD1 (6 bases). The germline V gene encodes CDR1 WNHNN and CDR2 SYGVQD (reference sequence). V lost 2 bases to trimming and J lost 7 bases, with 11 bases between them. CDR3 length: 13 amino acids. CDR3 amino acids: CASSEERGAGYTF. As DNA, the CDR3 is TGCGCCAGCAGTGAGGAACGGGGGGCTGGCTACACCTTC.

This clone was seen a few times. The chain combines TRBV7-9 with TRBJ1-2; no firm D call. V lost 2 bases and J 8 bases, leaving 15 bases between the germline ends. The CDR3 totals 14 residues. Germline V gene lookup returns CDR1 SEHNR and CDR2 FQNEAQ (reference sequence). Here the CDR3 reads CASSLLDGPEGYTF. CDR3 nucleotide sequence: TGTGCCAGCAGCTTATTGGACGGCCCCGAGGGCTACACCTTC.

This clone was observed a handful of times. The rearrangement joins TRBV2 to TRBJ1-2; 11 nucleotides match TRBD1. The length of the CDR3 is 15 residues. The V and J ends lost 4 bases and 5 bases, in that order; junction bases with no gene match: 6. Germline V gene lookup returns CDR1 SNHLY and CDR2 FYNNEI. This chain's CDR3 is CASSARGQGGYGYTF. The CDR3 bases are TGTGCCAGCAGTGCGCGGGGACAGGGGGGATATGGCTACACCTTC.

The chain carries TRBV11-2 and TRBJ1-1, with D unresolved. Germline assignment: CDR1 SGHAT and CDR2 FQNNGV. The CDR3 contains 15 residues. Trimming cost V 1 base and J 1 base, with 10 bases left between them. CDR3 sequence (DNA): TGTGCCAGCAGCTTAGCCCTCTATGCGAACACTGAAGCTTTCTTT. This sequence encodes CASSLALYANTEAFF.

CDR3 sequence reads: CASSSGSSTDTQYF. The CDR3 DNA follows: TGTGCCAGCAGCTCCGGATCTAGCACAGATACGCAGTATTTT. The chain links TRBV7-3 to TRBJ2-3; D gene unclear. This CDR3 comprises 14 residues. V was pared by 4 bases and J by 0 bases, with 8 bases between. CDR1 SGHTA and CDR2 FQGTGA come from the germline V gene.

The chain recombines TRBV14 with TRBJ2-4; the D gene is possibly TRBD2 (6 bases). Per germline, CDR1 SGHDN and CDR2 FVKESK. V was clipped by 0 bases and J by 13 bases, with 13 bases between them. The CDR3 extends over 13 amino acids. The CDR3 sequence: CASSQEIRERQYF. The CDR3 bases are TGTGCCAGCAGCCAAGAGATTCGGGAGAGGCAGTACTTC.

The chain has TRBV18 and TRBJ2-5, with unresolved D. The germline V gene has CDR1 KGHSH and CDR2 LQKENI. V lost 6 bases and J 6 bases, leaving 14 bases between the germline ends. The CDR3 runs to 13 residues. CDR3 DNA sequence: TGTGCCAGCTCCCCCTGGGCTGCAAAGACCCAGTACTTC. This sequence encodes CASSPWAAKTQYF.

CDR3 residues: CASRGTGATDTQYF. CDR3 nucleotide sequence: TGTGCCAGCAGGGGGACAGGGGCCACAGATACGCAGTATTTT. The chain uses TRBV6-1 and TRBJ2-3, with 10 bases matching TRBD1. Germline assignment: CDR1 MNHNS and CDR2 SASEGT. The V segment lost 6 bases and the J segment 2 bases; nucleotides outside the gene matches: 2. The CDR3 consists of 14 residues.